The entry below gives a single T cell receptor (beta chain) sequence along with its context. Its antigen is currently unknown. This CDR3 is 13 amino acids long. Per germline, CDR1 SEHNR and CDR2 FQNEAQ (reference sequence). The sample belongs to a study of CXCR3-negative and CXCR3-positive naive CD8 T cells. Across the whole study: The TRB read total, about 135 million, broke down to about 1.5 +/- 0.3 million reads per library. Study-wide results and caveats: Cryopreserved PBMCs had partly decreased CXCR3 expression; fresh PBMCs were used in most assays. Researchers report that CXCR3-positive naive cells carry more hydrophobic TRB CDR3s than CXCR3-negative naive cells.

5' RACE with UMI labels generated the TRB cDNA libraries. TCRdb derives one entry per CDR3 protein from the 5' RACE reads, leaving out DNA. The sample has about 58,000 distinct CDR3 sequences; the top ten hold about 0.43%. V gene TRBV7-9 combines with J gene TRBJ1-1; TCRdb lists TRBD1, though no DNA is available to test this call. Sequences were obtained from naive CXCR3- CD8+ T cells from blood. This sample's subset: CD45RO-CCR7+CD27+CD95- naive CD8+ T cells lacking CXCR3 (TNR3-). The sequence was collected from a human donor in good health. Some clones in this sample may be carry-over from other donors' samples. CDR3 residues: CASSPPGDTEAFF.